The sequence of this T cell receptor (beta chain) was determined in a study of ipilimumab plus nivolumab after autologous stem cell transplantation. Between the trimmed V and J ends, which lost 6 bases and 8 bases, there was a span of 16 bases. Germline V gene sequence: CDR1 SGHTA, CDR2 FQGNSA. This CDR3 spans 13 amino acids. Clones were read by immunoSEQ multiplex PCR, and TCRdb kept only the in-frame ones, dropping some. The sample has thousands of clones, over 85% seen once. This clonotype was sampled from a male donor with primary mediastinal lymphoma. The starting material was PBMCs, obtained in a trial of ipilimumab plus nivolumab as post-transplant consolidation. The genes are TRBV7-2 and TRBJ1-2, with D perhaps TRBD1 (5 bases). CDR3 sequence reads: CASSSSGPRGYTF. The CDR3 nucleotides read TGTGCCAGCAGTTCCTCAGGGCCTCGCGGCTACACCTTC.